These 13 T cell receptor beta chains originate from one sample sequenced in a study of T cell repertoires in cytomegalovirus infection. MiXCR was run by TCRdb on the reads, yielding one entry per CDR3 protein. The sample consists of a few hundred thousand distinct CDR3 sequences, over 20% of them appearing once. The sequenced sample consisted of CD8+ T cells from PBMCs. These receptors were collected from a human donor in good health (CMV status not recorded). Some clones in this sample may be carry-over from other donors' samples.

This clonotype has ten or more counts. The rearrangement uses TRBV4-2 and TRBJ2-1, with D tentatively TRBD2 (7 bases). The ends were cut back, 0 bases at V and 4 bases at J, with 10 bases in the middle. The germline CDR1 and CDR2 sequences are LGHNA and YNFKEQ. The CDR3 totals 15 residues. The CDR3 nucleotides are TGTGCCAGCAGCCAAGATAAGGGGGGGTACAATGAGCAGTTCTTC. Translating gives CASSQDKGGYNEQFF.

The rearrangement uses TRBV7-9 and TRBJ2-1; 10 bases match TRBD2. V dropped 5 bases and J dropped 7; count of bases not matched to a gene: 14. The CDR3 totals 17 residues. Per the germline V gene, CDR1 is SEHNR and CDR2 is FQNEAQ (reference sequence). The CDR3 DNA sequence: TGTGCCAGCAGCGCCACCGCCCCCGGGACTAGCGAGAATGAGCAGTTCTTC. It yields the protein CASSATAPGTSENEQFF.

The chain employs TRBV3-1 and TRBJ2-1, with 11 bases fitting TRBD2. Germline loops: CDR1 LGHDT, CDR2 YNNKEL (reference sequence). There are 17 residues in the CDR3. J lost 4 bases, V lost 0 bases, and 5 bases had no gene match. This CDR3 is CASSQEGRTSGYNEQFF. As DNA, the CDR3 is TGTGCCAGCAGCCAAGAGGGGAGGACTAGCGGGTACAATGAGCAGTTCTTC.

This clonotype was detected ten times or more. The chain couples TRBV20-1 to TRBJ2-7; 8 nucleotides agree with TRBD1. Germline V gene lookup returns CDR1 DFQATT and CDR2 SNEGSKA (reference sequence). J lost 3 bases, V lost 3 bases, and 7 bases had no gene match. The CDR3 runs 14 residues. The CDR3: CSASLQGVGYEQYF. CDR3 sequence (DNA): TGCAGTGCTAGCCTACAGGGGGTCGGCTACGAGCAGTACTTC.

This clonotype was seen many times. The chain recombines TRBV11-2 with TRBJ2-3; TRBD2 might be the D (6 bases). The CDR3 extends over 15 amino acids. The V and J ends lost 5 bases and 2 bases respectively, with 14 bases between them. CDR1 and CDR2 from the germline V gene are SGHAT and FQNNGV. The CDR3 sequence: CASSIPGGSTDTQYF. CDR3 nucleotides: TGTGCCAGCAGCATACCCGGGGGATCCACAGATACGCAGTATTTT.

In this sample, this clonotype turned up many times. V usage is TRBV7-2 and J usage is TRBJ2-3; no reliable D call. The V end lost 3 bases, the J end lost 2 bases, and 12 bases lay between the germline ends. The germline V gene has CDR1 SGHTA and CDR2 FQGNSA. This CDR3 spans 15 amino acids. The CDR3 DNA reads TGTGCCAGCAGCTTCGGACCCAGAGACACAGATACGCAGTATTTT. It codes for CASSFGPRDTDTQYF.

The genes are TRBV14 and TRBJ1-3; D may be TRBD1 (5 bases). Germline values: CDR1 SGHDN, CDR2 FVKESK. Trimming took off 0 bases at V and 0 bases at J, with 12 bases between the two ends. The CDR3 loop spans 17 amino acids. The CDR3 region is CASSQDWGTLSGNTIYF. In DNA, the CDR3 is TGTGCCAGCAGCCAAGATTGGGGGACCCTCTCTGGAAACACCATATATTTT.

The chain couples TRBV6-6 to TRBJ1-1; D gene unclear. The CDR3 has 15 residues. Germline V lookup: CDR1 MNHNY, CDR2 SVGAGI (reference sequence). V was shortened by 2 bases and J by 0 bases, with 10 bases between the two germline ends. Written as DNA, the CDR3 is TGTGCCAGCAGTTACGTACAGAGCATGAACACTGAAGCTTTCTTT. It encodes CASSYVQSMNTEAFF.

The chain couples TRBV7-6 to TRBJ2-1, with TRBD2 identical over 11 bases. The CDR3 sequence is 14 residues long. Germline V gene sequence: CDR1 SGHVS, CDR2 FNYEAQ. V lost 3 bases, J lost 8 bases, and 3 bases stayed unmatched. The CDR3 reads CASSFSGGVDEQFF. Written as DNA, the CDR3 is TGTGCCAGCAGCTTTAGCGGGGGGGTCGATGAGCAGTTCTTC. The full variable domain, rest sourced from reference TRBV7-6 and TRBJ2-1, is GAGVSQSPRYKVTKRGQDVALRCDPISGHVSLYWYRQALGQGPEFLTYFNYEAQQDKSGLPNDRFSAERPEGSISTLTIQRTEQRDSAMYRCASSFSGGVDEQFFGPGTRLTVL.

As DNA, the CDR3 is TGTGCCAGCACCGAGGGCAATAATATATACTACGAGCAGTACTTC. Translation: CASTEGNNIYYEQYF. The chain recombines TRBV5-6 with TRBJ2-7, with D perhaps matching TRBD2 (5 bases). Germline CDR1 SGHDT, CDR2 YYEEEE. The CDR3 contains 15 residues. V was pared by 6 bases and J by 3 bases, with 19 bases between.

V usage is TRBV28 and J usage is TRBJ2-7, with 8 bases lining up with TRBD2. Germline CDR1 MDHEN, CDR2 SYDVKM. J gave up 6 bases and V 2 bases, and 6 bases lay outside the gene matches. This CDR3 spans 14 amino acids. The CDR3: CASSLRAGGIEQYF. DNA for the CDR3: TGTGCCAGCAGTTTAAGGGCGGGGGGAATCGAGCAGTACTTC.

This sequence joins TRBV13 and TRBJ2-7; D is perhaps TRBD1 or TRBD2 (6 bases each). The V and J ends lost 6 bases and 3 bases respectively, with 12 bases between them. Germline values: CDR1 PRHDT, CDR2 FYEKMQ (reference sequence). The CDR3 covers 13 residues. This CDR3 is CASSRGQNYEQYF. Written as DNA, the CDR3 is TGTGCCAGCAGTCGGGGGCAGAACTACGAGCAGTACTTC.

The CDR3 DNA is TGTGCCAGCAGCGAGACGGGGGTGTTCGAAAATGAGCAGTTCTTC. Protein product: CASSETGVFENEQFF. The chain uses TRBV9 and TRBJ2-1, with a possible D match to TRBD2 (6 bases). Trimming stripped 3 bases from V and 7 bases from J, with 17 bases between. The V gene's germline CDR1 is SGDLS and CDR2 YYNGEE. The CDR3 runs 15 residues.